The 17 T cell receptor beta chains below all came from one sample that was sequenced in a study of T cells in Graves' hyperthyroidism and ophthalmopathy. The source material, RNA transcripts, was used to amplify TCR beta CDR3 regions. The HTBI set primed first-round TCR CDR3 RT-PCR. A single record per CDR3 protein comes from TCRdb applying MiXCR to the multiplex PCR reads. Here the sample spans approximately 370,000 distinct CDR3 sequences, about 18% being singletons. The source material was blood. The receptors originated from a woman aged 25 to 39 with Graves' hyperthyroidism that later progressed to Graves' ophthalmopathy.

This sequence joins TRBV5-1 and TRBJ1-2; 7 positions match TRBD1. J lost 5 bases, V lost 4 bases, and 8 bases had no gene match. The CDR3 loop spans 14 amino acids. Germline CDR1 and CDR2: SGHRS and YFSETQ. The CDR3 DNA reads as TGCGCCAGCAGCGCTGCGACAGGGCAATATGGCTACACCTTC. Its translation: CASSAATGQYGYTF.

This clonotype was seen many times. J is TRBJ1-6 and V is TRBV11-2; no definite D call. The germline V and J ends were trimmed by 0 bases and 7 bases, with 4 bases remaining between them. The germline V gene has CDR1 SGHAT and CDR2 FQNNGV. The CDR3 totals 13 residues. CDR3 amino acids: CASSLEPNSPLHF. CDR3 nucleotides: TGTGCCAGCAGCTTAGAGCCGAATTCACCCCTCCACTTT.

This clonotype was seen a few times. This sequence joins TRBV7-9 and TRBJ2-3; 8 bases fit TRBD2. This CDR3 contains 17 residues. The ends lost 4 bases at V and 2 bases at J; junction bases unmatched: 11. CDR1 and CDR2 (germline): SEHNR, FQNEAQ (reference sequence). CDR3 nucleotides: TGTGCCAGCAGCTCGACGGAGACTAGCGAATTCACAGATACGCAGTATTTT. It translates to CASSSTETSEFTDTQYF.

This clonotype was detected only a few times. The J gene is TRBJ2-1, the V gene TRBV10-3, with D possibly TRBD1 on 6 matching bases. Germline V gene data show CDR1 as ENHRY and CDR2 as SYGVKD. V lost 5 bases to trimming and J lost 5 bases, with 10 bases between them. This CDR3 is 13 amino acids long. The CDR3, as DNA: TGTGCCATCAGTAGGGACATAAACAATGAGCAGTTCTTC. This translates into CAISRDINNEQFF.

The table lists this clonotype with a few counts. The chain carries TRBV4-1 and TRBJ2-2, with D perhaps given as TRBD1 or TRBD2 (5 bases each). CDR1 is MGHRA and CDR2 is YSYEKL in the germline V gene. The CDR3 covers 13 residues. V gave up 1 base and J gave up 8 bases, with 8 bases separating them. CDR3 sequence reads: CASSQGGGGELFF. The CDR3 region has the DNA TGCGCCAGCAGCCAAGGTGGGGGAGGGGAGCTGTTTTTT.

The V call is TRBV6-5, the J call TRBJ1-2, with D hard to call. This CDR3 is 14 amino acids long. The V gene's germline CDR1 is MNHEY and CDR2 SVGAGI. The V end lost 3 bases, the J end lost 4 bases, and 12 bases lay between the germline ends. In DNA, the CDR3 is TGTGCCAGCAGTTATGGCAGAAGACTCTATGGCTACACCTTC. As protein: CASSYGRRLYGYTF.

J is TRBJ2-5 and V is TRBV10-3, with TRBD1 identical over 9 bases. This CDR3 spans 15 amino acids. The V gene end was trimmed by 3 bases and the J gene end by 4 bases; junction bases not matched to a gene: 6. Germline V lookup: CDR1 ENHRY, CDR2 SYGVKD. The CDR3 sequence: CAISDSTGGRETQYF. CDR3 sequence (DNA): TGTGCCATCAGTGACTCGACAGGGGGGCGAGAGACCCAGTACTTC.

Comments on this clonotype: A read error is possible here, since a much larger clone lies one base away. Without the conserved terminal phenylalanine or tryptophan, this CDR3 likely stems from a read error. Here the CDR3 reads CASSYRSYGYTL. Here the CDR3 DNA reads TGTGCCAGCAGCTACAGATCCTATGGCTACACCCTC. The V call is TRBV3-1, the J call TRBJ1-2; D is undetermined. The CDR3 covers 12 residues. V was shortened by 5 bases and J by 4 bases, with 8 bases between the two germline ends. Germline V gene sequence: CDR1 LGHDT, CDR2 YNNKEL (reference sequence).

This clonotype has just a few counts. The rearrangement links TRBV20-1 to TRBJ1-2; D call uncertain. V gave up 0 bases and J gave up 3 bases, with 11 bases separating them. The germline gives CDR1 DFQATT, CDR2 SNEGSKA (reference sequence). CDR3 length: 14 residues. The CDR3 loop is CSARERWGDYGYTF. CDR3 DNA: TGCAGTGCTAGAGAACGGTGGGGTGACTATGGCTACACCTTC.

CDR3 sequence (DNA): TGTGCCAGCAGCTTAGTTGTATCTTCTTGGAACACCGGGGAGCTGTTTTTT. Protein sequence: CASSLVVSSWNTGELFF. The chain couples TRBV7-8 to TRBJ2-2; D gene uncertain. Per germline, CDR1 SGHVS and CDR2 FQNEAQ. This CDR3 comprises 17 residues. Trimming left V 1 base short and J 1 base short, with 13 bases between.

This clonotype has ten or more counts. CDR3 region: CASSASTPYSGNTIYF. CDR3 nucleotide sequence: TGTGCCAGCAGTGCCTCGACACCCTACTCTGGAAACACCATATATTTT. V is TRBV6-1 and J is TRBJ1-3; D uncertain. This CDR3 region has 16 residues. V lost 4 bases and J 0 bases, leaving 13 bases between the germline ends. Germline V gene data show CDR1 as MNHNS and CDR2 as SASEGT.

This clonotype was seen only a few times. V usage is TRBV7-9 and J usage is TRBJ1-5; D might be TRBD1 (5 bases). Germline-derived CDR1 and CDR2 are SEHNR and FQNEAQ (reference sequence). The ends were cut back, 3 bases at V and 0 bases at J, with 12 bases in the middle. The CDR3 is made up of 16 amino acids. CDR3 residues: CASSFGGGNSNQPQHF. CDR3 coding DNA: TGTGCCAGCAGCTTTGGGGGGGGTAATAGCAATCAGCCCCAGCATTTT.

This clonotype was seen ten or more times. V is TRBV19 and J is TRBJ1-5; 9 bases are a match to TRBD1. This CDR3 has 16 residues. The junction had 11 bases not matched to a gene; V was cut back by 6 bases and J by 5 bases. CDR1 is LNHDA, CDR2 SQIVND, per germline (reference sequence). CDR3 in DNA: TGTGCCAGTAGGCTACAGGGGGCTTCTTTCGATCAGCCCCAGCATTTT. This sequence encodes CASRLQGASFDQPQHF.

This clonotype appeared many times. This chain links TRBV28 with TRBJ2-7, with a tentative D call TRBD2 (6 bases). CDR3 length: 16 residues. V lost 2 bases, J lost 5 bases, and 19 bases lay in between. Germline CDR1 and CDR2: MDHEN and SYDVKM. The CDR3 coding sequence is TGTGCCAGCAGTTTACTGAGTGCGGGGAGAGAGGACGAGCAGTACTTC. It codes for CASSLLSAGREDEQYF.

Notes on this clonotype: A much larger clone lies a single base off, so this may be a read error. V is TRBV28 and J is TRBJ2-5, with 8 bases identical to TRBD2. This CDR3 has 16 amino acids. Germline CDR1 is MDHEN and CDR2 is SYDVKM. Unmatched junction bases numbered 13, after V lost 5 bases and J lost 5 bases. The CDR3 DNA reads as TGTGCCAGCAGTACCCGAGGCCGGGAGGGGGGGGAGACCCAGTACTTC. Protein: CASSTRGREGGETQYF.

Ten or more counts support this clonotype. The rearrangement uses TRBV24-1 and TRBJ2-5, with D uncertain. The V end lost 5 bases, the J end lost 3 bases, and 12 bases lay between the germline ends. CDR1 KGHDR and CDR2 SFDVKD come from the germline V gene. The CDR3 contains 14 residues. CDR3 region: CATSGRKDKETQYF. CDR3 nucleotides: TGTGCCACCAGTGGACGTAAAGATAAAGAGACCCAGTACTTC.

This clonotype was found many times. This chain connects TRBV2 to TRBJ2-7; no definite D call. This CDR3 spans 11 amino acids. V lost 5 bases and J 4 bases, leaving 6 bases between the germline ends. Germline V gene data show CDR1 as SNHLY and CDR2 as FYNNEI. The DNA of the CDR3 is TGTGCCAGCAGTCTAAAATACGAGCAGTACTTC. This translates into CASSLKYEQYF.